By frequency in the sample, the clone carrying this TCR beta chain is medium-sized. Other DNA sequences in this sample translate to the same CDR3. Original analysis: Estimated nucleated cell counts came from reference gene primer amplification. Assay used: immunoSEQ multiplex PCR; TCRdb lists only in-frame clones, some missing. The DNA gave D and trimming, while V, J and clone size come from that table. The sample holds tens of thousands of clones, roughly nine tenths seen once. The sample belongs to a study of blood T cell repertoires in COVID-19. Study-wide background: Acute and convalescent COVID-19 specimens originated in the United States, Italy and Spain. PBMCs, B-cell-depleted T cells, or T cells were the source of the cDNA or gDNA that made up the material.

The germline V gene has CDR1 LGHNT and CDR2 FRNRAP. Trimming at V came to 6 bases and at J to 8 bases, leaving 8 bases not matched to a gene. This CDR3 contains 14 residues. The rearrangement joins TRBV12-5 to TRBJ1-4, with 8 bases lining up with TRBD1. The TCR was taken from a human donor with active COVID-19. The donor label of this sample is uncertain. The sequenced sample consisted of peripheral blood. The CDR3 bases are TGTGCTAGTGGGCCAGGACAGGGAAGGGAAAAACTGTTTTTT. It specifies CASGPGQGREKLFF.